This is a list of T cell receptor beta chains from one sample in a study of T-cell reconstitution after alpha-beta-depleted transplantation in children. TCRdb redid the calling of the PCR reads with MiXCR, one entry per CDR3 protein. The sample contains roughly 500,000 distinct CDR3 sequences, approximately 32% of which appear only once. Material: PBMCs from the stem cell graft donor, obtained from the stem cell graft. Receptor source: a human donor who donated a stem cell graft to a child with aplastic anemia. Each CDR3 is given with its conserved first and last residue. Fields, in order: clone size, D gene, J gene, V gene, CDR3 protein. The D gene is left open where the match is weak. Where a row states a size, it is once, few, many or the class of an expanded clone; other rows omit it.

. | . | TRBJ2-4 | TRBV5-1 | CASSLGGGSAKNIQYF
. | TRBD2 | TRBJ2-3 | TRBV4-2 | CASSQVGGAGAGDTQYF
. | . | TRBJ1-3 | TRBV6-1 | CASSDPGSSGNTIYF
once | TRBD2 | TRBJ2-1 | TRBV5-1 | CASMHSGKSDEQFF
. | . | TRBJ2-1 | TRBV15 | CATSREQRVNNEQFF
. | TRBD1 | TRBJ1-4 | TRBV20-1 | CSARPTGGFDEKLFF
few | . | TRBJ2-7 | TRBV7-9 | CASSPDPYEQYF
. | TRBD1 | TRBJ1-5 | TRBV28 | CASSAGTGVISGRNQPQHF
. | . | TRBJ2-7 | TRBV7-8 | CASSPLRDEQYF
. | TRBD1 | TRBJ1-1 | TRBV9 | CASNLQGETEAFF
few | . | TRBJ2-3 | TRBV5-8 | CASSLLGFSTDTQYF
few | . | TRBJ2-1 | TRBV7-8 | CASSLGHRDEQFF
few | . | TRBJ1-1 | TRBV5-1 | CASSEAGGLGLQTEAFF
. | TRBD2 | TRBJ2-7 | TRBV30 | CAWSGGPGLGDYEQYF
few | TRBD2 | TRBJ2-1 | TRBV30 | CAWSNRGGRRDEQFF
once | TRBD1 | TRBJ2-1 | TRBV6-5 | CASTWGQGGNEQFF
. | . | TRBJ2-2 | TRBV30 | CAWSDNTGELFF
. | TRBD2 | TRBJ2-5 | TRBV2 | CASRETSGRTETQYF
few | . | TRBJ2-1 | TRBV28 | CASSLFGQGGGYNEQFF
many | . | TRBJ1-2 | TRBV18 | CASSPQGRGYTF
. | TRBD1 | TRBJ1-2 | TRBV7-2 | CASSLETGVGYGYTF
once | TRBD2 | TRBJ2-7 | TRBV24-1 | CATSEGTSGRPPYEQYF
. | TRBD2 | TRBJ2-7 | TRBV20-1 | CSARASGLVSYEQYF
few | . | TRBJ2-1 | TRBV29-1 | CSVGEPNFRRANEQFF
. | . | TRBJ1-5 | TRBV3-1 | CASSPSLWGPQHF
. | TRBD1 | TRBJ1-4 | TRBV4-3 | CASSQALNRGKRANEKLFF
. | . | TRBJ2-1 | TRBV5-6 | CASSWRAGLYNEQFF
. | . | TRBJ1-1 | TRBV6-2/TRBV6-3 | CASSSGGYMNTEAFF
. | . | TRBJ1-4 | TRBV4-3 | CASSQGVTNEKLFF
. | . | TRBJ1-5 | TRBV20-1 | CSARDAGLGGNQPQHF